This TCR beta chain is drawn from a study of read filtering for tumor transcriptome and immune sequencing. Study as a whole: The cohort had over 16 men and around 15 women aged about 40 to 90, mean about 66 years.

The CDR3 has 13 amino acids. The ends were cut back, 4 bases at V and 1 base at J, with 7 bases in the middle. CDR1 and CDR2 from the germline V gene are MNHNS and SASEGT. From roughly 390 ng of RNA, a library with molecular barcoded alpha/delta and beta/gamma adaptors was made. TCRdb re-called the reads through MiXCR, storing one row per CDR3 protein. In the table there are around 2,500 distinct CDR3 sequences, 50% to 75% of which are singletons. Bone marrow was sampled from every patient at the time of active disease. The TCR comes from a donor at least 40 years old with multiple myeloma. This table probably holds off-target reads from a library built for another chain. The chain links TRBV6-1 to TRBJ2-5; D is uncertain. Material for sequencing was a population of CD138-negative cells sorted from bone marrow. CDR3 in DNA: TGTGCCAGCAGTGTCGACGGCCAAGAGACCCAGTACTTC. It translates to CASSVDGQETQYF.